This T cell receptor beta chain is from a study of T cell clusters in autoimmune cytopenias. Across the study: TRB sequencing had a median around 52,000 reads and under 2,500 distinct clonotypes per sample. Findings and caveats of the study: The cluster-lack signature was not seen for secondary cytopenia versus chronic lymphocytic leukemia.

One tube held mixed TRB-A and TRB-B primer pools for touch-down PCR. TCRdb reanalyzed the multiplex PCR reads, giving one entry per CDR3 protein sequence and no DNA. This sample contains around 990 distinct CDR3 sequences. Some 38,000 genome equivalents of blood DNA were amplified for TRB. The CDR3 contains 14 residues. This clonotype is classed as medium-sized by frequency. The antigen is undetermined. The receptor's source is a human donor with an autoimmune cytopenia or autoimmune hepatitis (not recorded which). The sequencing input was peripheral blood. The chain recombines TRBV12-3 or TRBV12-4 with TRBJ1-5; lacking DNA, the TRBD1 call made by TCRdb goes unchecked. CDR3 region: CASRRGTGNQPQHF.